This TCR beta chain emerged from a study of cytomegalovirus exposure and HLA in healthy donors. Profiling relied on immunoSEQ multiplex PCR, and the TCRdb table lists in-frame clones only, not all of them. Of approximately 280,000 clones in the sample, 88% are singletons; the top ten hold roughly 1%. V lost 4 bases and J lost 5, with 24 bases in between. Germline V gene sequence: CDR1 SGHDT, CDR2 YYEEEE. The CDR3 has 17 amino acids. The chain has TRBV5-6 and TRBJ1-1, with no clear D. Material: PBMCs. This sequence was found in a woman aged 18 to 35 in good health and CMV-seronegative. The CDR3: CASSHFSTLSSGTEAFF. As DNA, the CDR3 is TGTGCCAGCAGCCACTTTAGTACCCTCTCCTCGGGAACTGAAGCTTTCTTT.